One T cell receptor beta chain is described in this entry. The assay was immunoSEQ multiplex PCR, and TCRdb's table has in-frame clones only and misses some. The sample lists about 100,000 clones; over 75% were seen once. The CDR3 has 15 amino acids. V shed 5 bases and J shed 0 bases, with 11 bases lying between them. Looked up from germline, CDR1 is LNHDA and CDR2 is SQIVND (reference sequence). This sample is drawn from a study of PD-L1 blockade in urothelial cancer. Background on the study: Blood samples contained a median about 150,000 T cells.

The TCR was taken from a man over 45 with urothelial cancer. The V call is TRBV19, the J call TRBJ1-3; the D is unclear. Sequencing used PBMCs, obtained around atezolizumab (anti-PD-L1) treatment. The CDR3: CASSPSLSSGNTIYF. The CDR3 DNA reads TGTGCCAGTAGTCCCTCGTTGAGCTCTGGAAACACCATATATTTT.